Listed below are T cell receptor beta chains from one sample, sequenced in a study of blood T cell repertoires in COVID-19. Method: immunoSEQ multiplex PCR; TCRdb's copy keeps in-frame clones and lacks some. The data hold 290,000 or so clones, with around nine tenths observed a single time. The sequencing input was PBMCs or T cells enriched from blood (not recorded which). All receptors come from a young woman who had recovered from COVID-19. Both conserved end residues are part of each CDR3. Fields, in order: clone size, J gene, V gene, D gene, CDR3 protein, CDR3 DNA. The D gene is left open where the match is weak. Clone size is not always given. Where it is, it says once, few, many or a class for expanded clones.

clone size: .; J gene: TRBJ1-2; V gene: TRBV28; D gene: TRBD1; CDR3 protein: CASKIQGNYGYTF; CDR3 DNA: TGTGCCAGTAAAATACAGGGGAACTATGGCTACACCTTC
clone size: .; J gene: TRBJ2-5; V gene: TRBV7-2; D gene: TRBD2; CDR3 protein: CASTLERGREETQYF; CDR3 DNA: TGTGCCAGCACCTTAGAGCGGGGGAGGGAAGAGACCCAGTACTTC
clone size: .; J gene: TRBJ2-1; V gene: TRBV5-1; D gene: TRBD1; CDR3 protein: CASEPGQSHNEQFF; CDR3 DNA: TGCGCCAGTGAACCGGGACAGTCCCACAATGAGCAGTTCTTC
clone size: few; J gene: TRBJ1-4; V gene: TRBV28; D gene: .; CDR3 protein: CASSSGFRLYEKLFF; CDR3 DNA: TGTGCCAGCAGTTCGGGTTTTCGGTTGTATGAAAAACTGTTTTTT
clone size: .; J gene: TRBJ2-1; V gene: TRBV4-2; D gene: TRBD2; CDR3 protein: CASSQGRLAPHSSYNEQFF; CDR3 DNA: TGTGCCAGCAGCCAAGGGCGACTAGCTCCTCATAGCTCCTACAATGAGCAGTTCTTC
clone size: .; J gene: TRBJ1-1; V gene: TRBV3-1/TRBV3-2; D gene: TRBD1; CDR3 protein: CASSPPTGTGNTEAFF; CDR3 DNA: TGTGCCAGCAGCCCCCCTACCGGGACAGGGAACACTGAAGCTTTCTTT
clone size: .; J gene: TRBJ1-1; V gene: TRBV15; D gene: .; CDR3 protein: CATSRDREMVEAFF; CDR3 DNA: TGTGCCACCAGCAGAGATAGGGAGATGGTAGAAGCTTTCTTT
clone size: .; J gene: TRBJ2-2; V gene: TRBV5-4; D gene: TRBD2; CDR3 protein: CASSLERREAGELFF; CDR3 DNA: TGTGCCAGCAGCTTGGAGCGGCGGGAGGCCGGGGAGCTGTTTTTT
clone size: .; J gene: TRBJ1-3; V gene: TRBV27; D gene: .; CDR3 protein: CASSLGDSFLGNTIYF; CDR3 DNA: TGTGCCAGCAGTTTAGGAGACTCTTTTCTTGGAAACACCATATATTTT
clone size: .; J gene: TRBJ1-1; V gene: TRBV3-1/TRBV3-2; D gene: .; CDR3 protein: CASSRAPTGGPEAFF; CDR3 DNA: TGTGCCAGCAGCCGAGCGCCCACCGGGGGACCTGAAGCTTTCTTT
clone size: .; J gene: TRBJ1-1; V gene: TRBV7-9; D gene: .; CDR3 protein: CASSLTGNTEAFF; CDR3 DNA: TGTGCCAGCAGCTTAACAGGGAACACTGAAGCTTTCTTT
clone size: .; J gene: TRBJ1-2; V gene: TRBV11-2; D gene: .; CDR3 protein: CASSLDRRNYGYTF; CDR3 DNA: TGTGCCAGCAGCTTGGACAGACGAAACTATGGCTACACCTTC
clone size: .; J gene: TRBJ1-3; V gene: TRBV4-3; D gene: .; CDR3 protein: CASSPGGLGGNTIYF; CDR3 DNA: TGCGCCAGCAGCCCCGGAGGTCTGGGTGGAAACACCATATATTTT
clone size: few; J gene: TRBJ1-6; V gene: TRBV5-4; D gene: .; CDR3 protein: CASREGQSSYNSPLHF; CDR3 DNA: TGTGCCAGCAGGGAAGGACAGAGCTCCTATAATTCACCCCTCCACTTT
clone size: once; J gene: TRBJ2-1; V gene: TRBV7-2; D gene: .; CDR3 protein: CASSLLGGAYNEQFF; CDR3 DNA: TGTGCCAGCAGCTTATTGGGGGGAGCTTACAATGAGCAGTTCTTC
clone size: few; J gene: TRBJ1-2; V gene: TRBV1; D gene: .; CDR3 protein: CTSSPSARGNYGYTF; CDR3 DNA: TGCACCAGCAGCCCCTCGGCCCGGGGAAACTATGGCTACACCTTC
clone size: .; J gene: TRBJ2-1; V gene: TRBV9; D gene: TRBD2; CDR3 protein: CASSGGAGRGHNEQFF; CDR3 DNA: TGTGCCAGCAGCGGGGGAGCGGGGCGAGGGCACAATGAGCAGTTCTTC
clone size: once; J gene: TRBJ2-1; V gene: TRBV11-2; D gene: TRBD2; CDR3 protein: CASRSTSGMAFEQFF; CDR3 DNA: TGTGCCAGCAGGAGCACTAGCGGGATGGCCTTTGAGCAGTTCTTC
clone size: few; J gene: TRBJ1-2; V gene: TRBV2; D gene: TRBD1; CDR3 protein: CASSRGQGANYGYTF; CDR3 DNA: TGTGCCAGCAGTCGTGGACAGGGGGCAAACTATGGCTACACCTTC
clone size: .; J gene: TRBJ2-1; V gene: TRBV25-1; D gene: .; CDR3 protein: CASKETGGRNEQFF; CDR3 DNA: TGTGCCAGCAAAGAGACAGGAGGACGCAATGAGCAGTTCTTC
clone size: .; J gene: TRBJ2-7; V gene: TRBV21-1; D gene: .; CDR3 protein: CASSKENTSGKNEQYF; CDR3 DNA: TGTGCCAGCAGCAAAGAAAACACTAGCGGGAAAAACGAGCAGTACTTC
clone size: .; J gene: TRBJ1-1; V gene: TRBV21-1; D gene: .; CDR3 protein: CASSRQGIWYTEAFF; CDR3 DNA: TGTGCCAGCAGCAGACAGGGGATTTGGTACACTGAAGCTTTCTTT
clone size: .; J gene: TRBJ1-2; V gene: TRBV2; D gene: .; CDR3 protein: CASAVDRSYGYTF; CDR3 DNA: TGTGCCAGCGCCGTCGACAGGAGCTATGGCTACACCTTC
clone size: .; J gene: TRBJ1-3; V gene: TRBV4-1; D gene: TRBD1; CDR3 protein: CASSDDRVRNTIYF; CDR3 DNA: TGCGCCAGCAGTGACGACAGGGTTCGAAACACCATATATTTT
clone size: .; J gene: TRBJ2-7; V gene: TRBV4-3; D gene: TRBD2; CDR3 protein: CASSQDLSSGAYEQYF; CDR3 DNA: TGCGCCAGCAGCCAAGATCTGTCGAGCGGGGCTTACGAGCAGTACTTC
clone size: .; J gene: TRBJ1-1; V gene: TRBV5-1; D gene: .; CDR3 protein: CASSWRVMGWNTEAFF; CDR3 DNA: TGCGCCAGCAGCTGGAGGGTAATGGGTTGGAACACTGAAGCTTTCTTT